The 21 T cell receptor beta chains below come from one sample, sequenced in a study of T cell repertoires in cytomegalovirus infection. Their antigens are not known. TCRdb reprocessed the reads via MiXCR and lists one record per CDR3 protein. The data contain around 89,000 distinct CDR3 sequences, 25% to 30% of them singletons. Sequenced material: CD8+ T cells from cultured PBMCs, taken from culture after CMV antigen stimulation. The receptors here all came from a human donor in good health (CMV status not recorded). Some clones in this sample may be carry-over from other donors' samples.

The chain combines TRBV7-2 with TRBJ1-1; 7 bases are shared with TRBD1. The CDR3 runs 16 residues. CDR1 and CDR2 from the germline V gene are SGHTA and FQGNSA. V trimming: 5 bases; J trimming: 0 bases; junction bases outside the gene matches: 9. The CDR3, as DNA: TGTGCCAGCAGCCCCCGGGACAGTATCCTGAACACTGAAGCTTTCTTT. It encodes CASSPRDSILNTEAFF.

This clonotype was seen a handful of times. The gene calls are TRBV7-9 and TRBJ2-3; 13 positions agree with TRBD2. The CDR3 totals 16 residues. CDR1 and CDR2 from the germline V gene are SEHNR and FQNEAQ (reference sequence). V gave up 4 bases and J gave up 3 bases; unmatched junction bases: 4. The CDR3 reads CASSSTSGGATDTQYF. Written as DNA, the CDR3 is TGTGCCAGCAGCTCAACTAGCGGGGGGGCGACAGATACGCAGTATTTT.

The DNA for the CDR3 is TGTGCCAGCAGCCCGGGACCATCCTACGAGCAGTACTTC. This gives the protein CASSPGPSYEQYF. This rearrangement joins TRBV7-2 to TRBJ2-7; D may be TRBD1 or TRBD2 (5 bases each). From germline, CDR1 is SGHTA and CDR2 FQGNSA. The CDR3 runs 13 residues. V lost 5 bases to trimming and J lost 1 base, with 9 bases between them.

The table lists this clonotype with a few counts. V usage is TRBV12-3 or TRBV12-4 and J usage is TRBJ1-2; D is possibly TRBD1 (5 bases). Trimming left V 3 bases short and J 3 bases short, with 11 bases between. This CDR3 has 14 residues. CDR3 sequence reads: CASSFSGTDYGYTF. In DNA form, the CDR3 reads TGTGCCAGCAGTTTTTCCGGGACGGACTATGGCTACACCTTC.

This clonotype was found many times. This chain links TRBV19 with TRBJ1-1; D unclear. V was trimmed by 1 base and J by 8 bases, leaving 8 bases between them. The CDR3 is 12 amino acids. Germline-derived CDR1 and CDR2 are LNHDA and SQIVND (reference sequence). In DNA, the CDR3 is TGTGCCAGTAGTATAGGGCCCGGGGAAGCTTTCTTT. The encoded protein is CASSIGPGEAFF.

This clonotype was picked up many times. The rearrangement joins TRBV6-2 or TRBV6-3 to TRBJ2-1; D gene unclear. The germline gives CDR1 MNHEY, CDR2 SVGEGT. Trimming removed 4 bases at V and 8 bases at J, with 9 bases between. The CDR3 contains 12 residues. In DNA, the CDR3 is TGTGCCAGCAGTTTGTGGCTAGATGAGCAGTTCTTC. Amino acids: CASSLWLDEQFF.

At least ten counts were recorded for this clonotype. This sequence joins TRBV28 and TRBJ2-1; D may be TRBD1 (7 bases). The CDR3 covers 14 residues. Per germline, CDR1 MDHEN and CDR2 SYDVKM. V dropped 5 bases and J dropped 4 bases, with 12 bases sitting between them. The CDR3: CASSPQGGYNEQFF. The CDR3 bases are TGTGCCAGCAGTCCTCAGGGGGGATACAATGAGCAGTTCTTC.

This clonotype was seen a handful of times. The chain combines TRBV19 with TRBJ2-1, with 10 bases lining up with TRBD2. Unmatched junction bases numbered 1, after V lost 5 bases and J lost 6 bases. CDR1 and CDR2 from the germline V gene are LNHDA and SQIVND (reference sequence). The CDR3 is 13 residues long. CDR3: CASSWTSGNEQFF. CDR3 DNA sequence: TGTGCCAGTAGTTGGACTAGCGGCAATGAGCAGTTCTTC.

This clonotype was counted once. The rearrangement uses TRBV7-9 and TRBJ2-7, with 7 positions matching TRBD1. This CDR3 has 14 amino acids. V shed 3 bases, J shed 5 bases, and the junction held 7 bases outside the gene matches. CDR1 SEHNR and CDR2 FQNEAQ come from the germline V gene (reference sequence). The CDR3 sequence is CASSLRGRPDEQYF. DNA for the CDR3: TGTGCCAGCAGCTTGAGGGGGCGCCCCGACGAGCAGTACTTC.

This clonotype appeared many times. The chain uses TRBV12-3 or TRBV12-4 and TRBJ2-7, with D tentatively TRBD2 (5 bases). Trimming took 4 bases from V and 4 from J, leaving 11 bases between them. The CDR3 contains 13 residues. CDR3 region: CASSYGRGYEQYF. CDR3 nucleotide sequence: TGTGCCAGCAGTTACGGACGGGGTTACGAGCAGTACTTC.

This sequence joins TRBV28 and TRBJ2-5; tentatively, D is TRBD1 (5 bases). The germline gives CDR1 MDHEN, CDR2 SYDVKM. The V end lost 2 bases, the J end lost 5 bases, and 12 bases lay between the germline ends. This CDR3 comprises 14 residues. In nucleotides, the CDR3 is TGTGCCAGCAGTTTAGGGCAGGGCGATGAGACCCAGTACTTC. The encoded protein is CASSLGQGDETQYF.

This clonotype occurred many times. This chain uses TRBV7-2 with TRBJ1-2, with D possibly matching TRBD1 (6 bases). Looked up from germline, CDR1 is SGHTA and CDR2 is FQGNSA. V was trimmed by 4 bases and J by 1 base, leaving 19 bases between them. This CDR3 comprises 17 residues. The CDR3 nucleotides are TGTGCCAGCAGCTCCCAGTACCGGGGGGCGTATAACTATGGCTACACCTTC. It codes for CASSSQYRGAYNYGYTF.

This clonotype has just a few counts. J is TRBJ2-2 and V is TRBV6-5, with 14 bases that match TRBD2. CDR1 and CDR2 from the germline V gene are MNHEY and SVGAGI. This CDR3 is built from 15 residues. Trimming at V came to 8 bases and at J to 6 bases, leaving 5 bases not matched to a gene. The CDR3 is CASSLTSGGAGELFF. CDR3 nucleotide sequence: TGTGCCAGCTCCTTGACTAGCGGGGGGGCCGGGGAGCTGTTTTTT.

V gene TRBV29-1 combines with J gene TRBJ2-7; no clear D gene. V gave up 3 bases and J gave up 3 bases, with 9 bases separating them. Per the germline V gene, CDR1 is SQVTM and CDR2 is ANQGSEA. This CDR3 is 12 amino acids long. CDR3 bases: TGCAGCGTTGAGGAAAAAAACTACGAGCAGTACTTC. Protein: CSVEEKNYEQYF.

This clonotype was found a few times. The gene calls are TRBV28 and TRBJ1-5; no clear D gene. Trimming pared 3 bases from V and 4 bases from J, leaving 10 bases between. The CDR3 covers 14 residues. Germline V gene data show CDR1 as MDHEN and CDR2 as SYDVKM. CDR3 amino acids: CASSLTQLNQPQHF. Here the CDR3 DNA reads TGTGCCAGCAGTTTGACACAGCTTAATCAGCCCCAGCATTTT.

This clonotype was seen a single time. A much more abundant neighbour one base away suggests this may be a read error. DNA of the CDR3: TGTGTCACCAGCACACGATTCAACAGCGAAGCTTTCTTT. The encoded protein is CVTSTRFNSEAFF. The chain carries TRBV15 and TRBJ1-1; D is ambiguous. Per germline, CDR1 LNHNV and CDR2 YYDKDF (reference sequence). The CDR3 is 13 amino acids.

This clonotype appeared a few times. The chain has TRBV7-9 and TRBJ1-2; no definite D call. V was cut by 5 bases and J by 6 bases, with 19 bases left in between. This CDR3 is built from 15 residues. Germline V gives CDR1 SEHNR, CDR2 FQNEAQ (reference sequence). This chain's CDR3 is CASSHTIAGYDGYTF. CDR3 DNA sequence: TGTGCCAGCAGCCACACGATAGCGGGGTACGATGGCTACACCTTC. The variable domain in full, with the rest retrieved from reference TRBV7-9 and TRBJ1-2, is DTGVSQNPRHKITKRGQNVTFRCDPISEHNRLYWYRQTLGQGPEFLTYFQNEAQLEKSRLLSDRFSAERPKGSFSTLEIQRTEQGDSAMYLCASSHTIAGYDGYTFGSGTRLTVV.

This rearrangement joins TRBV6-5 to TRBJ2-7; D gene unclear. V lost 5 bases to trimming and J lost 9 bases, with 11 bases between them. CDR1 MNHEY and CDR2 SVGAGI come from the germline V gene. The CDR3 runs to 11 residues. The CDR3 loop is CASSPALGQYF. CDR3 nucleotide sequence: TGTGCCAGCAGTCCCGCGCTTGGGCAGTACTTC.

In its sample, this clonotype was seen a few times. The chain carries TRBV2 and TRBJ2-3; the match to TRBD2 covers 12 bases. Trimming took 4 bases from V and 3 from J; bases not matched to a gene: 2. Germline lookup yields CDR1 SNHLY and CDR2 FYNNEI. The CDR3 has 15 residues. The CDR3 here is CASSATSGGTDTQYF. CDR3 nucleotide sequence: TGTGCCAGCAGTGCCACTAGCGGGGGGACAGATACGCAGTATTTT.

The gene calls are TRBV27 and TRBJ1-1; D is uncertain. The germline V gene encodes CDR1 MNHEY and CDR2 SMNVEV (reference sequence). The CDR3 contains 14 residues. V gave up 6 bases and J gave up 1 base, with 12 bases separating them. CDR3 coding DNA: TGTGCCAGCAGCACCCATGACCCGAACACTGAAGCTTTCTTT. This gives the protein CASSTHDPNTEAFF.

The gene calls are TRBV12-3 or TRBV12-4 and TRBJ1-2, with D unclear. The length of the CDR3 is 17 residues. Trimming left V 3 bases short and J 3 bases short, with 20 bases between. CDR3 amino acids: CASSFTFGGRSYYGYTF. The CDR3 DNA follows: TGTGCCAGCAGTTTCACCTTTGGAGGGAGATCCTACTATGGCTACACCTTC.